The next 11 T cell receptor beta chains were all read from a single sample in a study of control samples from healthy donors and cancer patients. Assay: immunoSEQ multiplex PCR; the TCRdb copy retains only in-frame clones and omits some. Among approximately 44,000 clones listed, approximately 70% were seen once. Input material: formalin-fixed, paraffin-embedded tissue. All receptors derive from a male donor with melanoma.

The chain carries TRBV10-1 and TRBJ2-3, with D tentatively TRBD2 (6 bases). Per germline, CDR1 WNHNN and CDR2 SYGVQD (reference sequence). CDR3 length: 13 amino acids. V was trimmed by 8 bases and J by 1 base, leaving 10 bases between them. The chain's CDR3 is CASARERTDTQYF. The CDR3, as DNA: TGCGCCAGCGCCCGGGAGCGCACAGATACGCAGTATTTT.

The table lists this clone with a few counts. The rearrangement uses TRBV29-1 and TRBJ2-5; D is unclear. This CDR3 region has 14 residues. Germline CDR1 reads SQVTM; CDR2 reads ANQGSEA. V dropped 3 bases and J dropped 4 bases, with 15 bases sitting between them. This chain's CDR3 is CSVEQRWTLETQYF. CDR3 DNA sequence: TGCAGCGTTGAGCAGCGATGGACCCTAGAGACCCAGTACTTC.

The V and J genes are TRBV5-6 and TRBJ2-6, with D possibly TRBD2 on 6 matching bases. With 1 base removed from V and 7 bases from J, the gap between germline ends came to 12 bases. Germline CDR1 SGHDT, CDR2 YYEEEE. The CDR3 covers 15 residues. The CDR3 sequence is CASSLFGGGANVLTF. CDR3 bases: TGTGCCAGCAGCTTGTTCGGGGGAGGCGCCAACGTCCTGACTTTC.

This chain joins TRBV7-8 and TRBJ2-2; a weak D match, TRBD2 (7 bases). CDR3 size: 16 residues. The germline CDR1 and CDR2 sequences are SGHVS and FQNEAQ. V was pared by 0 bases and J by 3 bases, with 11 bases between. CDR3 loop: CASSLARGGDTGELFF. CDR3 DNA: TGTGCCAGCAGCTTAGCGAGGGGGGGAGACACCGGGGAGCTGTTTTTT.

The rearrangement links TRBV7-8 to TRBJ2-3; TRBD1 is a possible D gene (5 bases). The CDR3 is made up of 14 amino acids. Germline V CDR1 and CDR2: SGHVS, FQNEAQ. The V gene lost 3 bases and the J gene lost 2 bases, with 9 bases spanning the gap. The CDR3 here is CASSLTAYTDTQYF. The CDR3 nucleotides read TGTGCCAGCAGCTTGACAGCCTACACAGATACGCAGTATTTT.

V gene TRBV5-4 combines with J gene TRBJ2-1, with 9 bases that match TRBD2. The CDR3 totals 14 residues. From germline, CDR1 is SGHNT and CDR2 YYREEE (reference sequence). V lost 6 bases and J lost 7; bases outside the gene matches: 8. CDR3: CASTETSGVNEQFF. In nucleotides, the CDR3 is TGTGCCAGCACCGAGACTAGCGGCGTTAATGAGCAGTTCTTC.

The chain recombines TRBV4-2 with TRBJ2-7; 13 positions match TRBD2. Germline CDR1 is LGHNA and CDR2 is YNFKEQ. V lost 4 bases, J lost 4 bases, and 4 bases stayed unmatched. This CDR3 has 15 amino acids. CDR3: CASSRGTSGEYEQYF. CDR3 sequence (DNA): TGTGCCAGCAGCCGAGGGACTAGCGGGGAATACGAGCAGTACTTC.

The chain links TRBV4-2 to TRBJ2-5, with a weak D call TRBD2 (5 bases). The CDR3 sequence is 14 residues long. Germline lookup yields CDR1 LGHNA and CDR2 YNFKEQ. The germline V and J ends were trimmed by 0 bases and 1 base, with 6 bases remaining between them. The CDR3 loop reads CASSQEAAQETQYF. CDR3 in DNA: TGTGCCAGCAGCCAAGAAGCGGCCCAAGAGACCCAGTACTTC.

The rearrangement joins TRBV28 to TRBJ1-5, with 9 bases that match TRBD1. This CDR3 is 13 amino acids long. The germline V gene has CDR1 MDHEN and CDR2 SYDVKM. The trim removed 6 bases at V and 6 bases at J, leaving 3 bases unmatched. CDR3 nucleotides: TGTGCCAGCAGCACGGGACAGGGTCAGCCCCAGCATTTT. This encodes CASSTGQGQPQHF. The full variable domain, in which reference TRBV28 and TRBJ1-5 provide the parts outside the CDR3, is DVKVTQSSRYLVKRTGEKVFLECVQDMDHENMFWYRQDPGLGLRLIYFSYDVKMKEKGDIPEGYSVSREKKERFSLILESASTNQTSMYLCASSTGQGQPQHFGDGTRLSIL.

The gene calls are TRBV3-1 (or the pseudogene TRBV3-2) and TRBJ1-2; tentative D call: TRBD1 (5 bases). The V gene lost 1 base and the J gene lost 0 bases, with 9 bases spanning the gap. CDR1 and CDR2 (germline): LGHDT, YNNKEL (reference sequence). The CDR3 is 15 amino acids. CDR3 DNA: TGTGCCAGCAGCCAAGCATCGACAGCTAACTATGGCTACACCTTC. Its protein product is CASSQASTANYGYTF.

The CDR3 DNA reads as TGTGCCAGCAAGATAGGACTAGCGGGAGCAGATACGCAGTATTTT. Protein: CASKIGLAGADTQYF. This chain joins TRBV9 and TRBJ2-3, with 13 bases aligning to TRBD2. Trimming at V came to 6 bases and at J to 4 bases, leaving 5 bases not matched to a gene. The germline CDR1 and CDR2 sequences are SGDLS and YYNGEE. The CDR3 loop spans 15 amino acids.